The 31 T cell receptor beta chains below all came from one sample that was sequenced in a study of blood T cell repertoires in COVID-19. Only in-frame clones appear in the TCRdb table, and some are missing; sequencing was by immunoSEQ multiplex PCR. The top ten hold under 30% of the sample, which has more than 200,000 clones, over 70% seen once. Sequencing was done on a sample of peripheral blood. Every receptor here comes from a man aged 35 to 55 with acute or convalescent COVID-19.

This chain joins TRBV6-6 and TRBJ2-3; 12 bases map to TRBD2. The germline V gene encodes CDR1 MNHNY and CDR2 SVGAGI (reference sequence). This CDR3 has 19 amino acids. With V trimmed by 5 bases and J by 1 base, 13 bases remained unmatched. For the CDR3, the DNA is TGTGCCAGCAGTCCCGACAGTCTAGCGGGAGGGATGGGCACAGATACGCAGTATTTT. This codes for CASSPDSLAGGMGTDTQYF.

V gene TRBV25-1 combines with J gene TRBJ1-2, with D perhaps matching TRBD1 (5 bases). The CDR3 extends over 15 amino acids. The V gene lost 2 bases and the J gene lost 5 bases, with 15 bases spanning the gap. Germline V gives CDR1 MGHDK, CDR2 SYGVNS. This CDR3 reads CASSEGLGRVYGYTF. CDR3 DNA sequence: TGTGCCAGCAGTGAAGGCTTGGGCAGGGTTTATGGCTACACCTTC.

The V gene is TRBV5-6, the J gene TRBJ1-6, with a possible D match to TRBD1 (6 bases). This CDR3 is built from 15 residues. V lost 0 bases, J lost 6 bases, and 10 bases lay in between. Looked up from germline, CDR1 is SGHDT and CDR2 is YYEEEE. The CDR3 here is CASSLVGRGNSPLHF. The CDR3 DNA reads as TGTGCCAGCAGCTTGGTTGGCAGGGGTAATTCACCCCTCCACTTT.

The chain links TRBV6-6 to TRBJ1-6, with no clear D. The V end was cut by 7 bases, the J end by 7 bases, with 11 bases between. In germline, CDR1 is MNHNY, CDR2 SVGAGI (reference sequence). The CDR3 spans 13 residues. CDR3: CASISRENSPLHF. CDR3 nucleotide sequence: TGTGCCAGCATTTCCCGGGAAAATTCACCCCTCCACTTT.

The V and J genes are TRBV25-1 and TRBJ1-1; 8 bases align to TRBD1. CDR3 length equals 14 residues. CDR1 is MGHDK and CDR2 is SYGVNS in the germline V gene. V shed 5 bases and J 10 bases; nucleotides not matched to a gene: 12. DNA of the CDR3: TGTGCCAGCAGTAACCAGGGGGCCCGGACGGGAGCTTTCTTT. Residues: CASSNQGARTGAFF.

This rearrangement joins TRBV7-9 to TRBJ1-6; D unresolved. Trimming cost V 5 bases and J 7 bases, with 15 bases left between them. The CDR3 has 15 amino acids. CDR1 SEHNR and CDR2 FQNEAQ come from the germline V gene (reference sequence). CDR3: CASSPAVWQNSPLHF. The CDR3 DNA follows: TGTGCCAGCAGCCCCGCGGTCTGGCAAAATTCACCCCTCCACTTT.

The DNA of the CDR3 is TGTGCCAGCAGCCCCGTAGCGGGCGCGAACACCGGGGAGCTGTTTTTT. Translating it yields CASSPVAGANTGELFF. The chain has TRBV7-3 and TRBJ2-2; 7 bases map to TRBD2. The germline V gene has CDR1 SGHTA and CDR2 FQGTGA. Trimming took 5 bases from V and 0 from J; bases not matched to a gene: 6. The CDR3 spans 16 residues.

The V call is TRBV19, the J call TRBJ2-7; 8 bases fit TRBD2. The CDR3 is 16 residues long. Germline CDR1 LNHDA, CDR2 SQIVND (reference sequence). J was trimmed by 2 bases and V by 5 bases; bases with no gene match: 11. The CDR3 is CASSAQGSGNAYEQYF. DNA for the CDR3: TGTGCCAGTAGTGCGCAAGGTAGCGGGAACGCCTACGAGCAGTACTTC.

This rearrangement joins TRBV29-1 to TRBJ2-1; the match to TRBD2 covers 9 bases. The CDR3 is made up of 13 amino acids. V dropped 8 bases and J dropped 4; count of bases not matched to a gene: 6. CDR1 SQVTM and CDR2 ANQGSEA come from the germline V gene. In DNA form, the CDR3 reads TGCAGCACACTAGCGGGTGGTTACAATGAGCAGTTCTTC. Translation gives CSTLAGGYNEQFF.

V gene TRBV19 combines with J gene TRBJ2-2; tentatively, D is TRBD1 (6 bases). V lost 1 base, J lost 6 bases, and 12 bases lay in between. CDR1 is LNHDA and CDR2 is SQIVND in the germline V gene (reference sequence). The CDR3 is 15 amino acids. CDR3 sequence reads: CASSIAGTFPGELFF. CDR3 nucleotides: TGTGCCAGTAGTATAGCAGGGACATTTCCCGGGGAGCTGTTTTTT.

The V and J genes are TRBV12-3 or TRBV12-4 and TRBJ1-5, with TRBD1 matching over 9 bases. V dropped 6 bases and J dropped 7; count of bases not matched to a gene: 4. The length of the CDR3 is 13 residues. The CDR3 nucleotides are TGTGCCAGCAGCAAGGACAGGGGCCAGCCCCAGCATTTT. As protein: CASSKDRGQPQHF.

The chain uses TRBV7-9 and TRBJ1-6, with D hard to call. Trimming took off 5 bases at V and 9 bases at J, with 8 bases between the two ends. Germline V gene lookup returns CDR1 SEHNR and CDR2 FQNEAQ (reference sequence). The CDR3 is 12 amino acids. Here the CDR3 DNA reads TGTGCCAGCAGCATGACACGTTCACCCCTCCACTTT. This translates into CASSMTRSPLHF.

V usage is TRBV11-1 and J usage is TRBJ1-2; D gene unclear. V was trimmed by 5 bases and J by 6 bases, leaving 22 bases between them. The CDR3 is 16 residues long. Germline V lookup: CDR1 SGHAT, CDR2 FQDESV (reference sequence). This CDR3 reads CASSHRSIGGLNGYTF. The DNA for the CDR3 is TGTGCCAGCAGCCACCGGTCGATTGGAGGGTTGAATGGCTACACCTTC.

This chain links TRBV6-5 with TRBJ2-5; the D is unclear. CDR3 length: 13 amino acids. The germline gives CDR1 MNHEY, CDR2 SVGAGI. Trimming stripped 0 bases from V and 5 bases from J, with 7 bases between. The CDR3 sequence: CASSYSRRETQYF. CDR3 DNA: TGTGCCAGCAGTTACTCGAGGCGGGAGACCCAGTACTTC.

Only a few counts were recorded for this clone. This rearrangement joins TRBV6-5 to TRBJ1-5, with 7 bases aligning to TRBD1. Germline V gene data show CDR1 as MNHEY and CDR2 as SVGAGI. Trimming at V came to 7 bases and at J to 7 bases, leaving 7 bases not matched to a gene. The CDR3 covers 13 residues. DNA for the CDR3: TGTGCCAGCACGAGAGGGGGCGGCCAGCCCCAGCATTTT. Translation: CASTRGGGQPQHF.

The chain links TRBV11-3 to TRBJ1-6; D unclear. V was cut by 11 bases and J by 6 bases, with 20 bases left in between. Germline assignment: CDR1 SGHNT and CDR2 YENEEA. The CDR3 consists of 15 residues. For the CDR3, the DNA is TGTGCCGGACTCACAACCCCACGCCCTAATTCACCCCTCCACTTT. Protein: CAGLTTPRPNSPLHF.

There are a few counts of this clone. The chain is built from TRBV6-5 and TRBJ1-2, with 7 bases lining up with TRBD1. The germline gives CDR1 MNHEY, CDR2 SVGAGI. The junction had 6 bases not matched to a gene; V was cut back by 2 bases and J by 9 bases. The length of the CDR3 is 13 residues. The CDR3 region is CASSYEGARSYTF. CDR3 DNA: TGTGCCAGCAGTTACGAGGGGGCGCGGAGCTACACCTTC.

This clone came up a few times. The V gene is TRBV11-2, the J gene TRBJ2-3, with a tentative D call TRBD2 (5 bases). There are 15 residues in the CDR3. Germline V gene sequence: CDR1 SGHAT, CDR2 FQNNGV. V was shortened by 5 bases and J by 5 bases, with 17 bases between the two germline ends. CDR3 amino acids: CASSPGGRRGDTQYF. The CDR3 DNA follows: TGTGCCAGCAGCCCCGGCGGCCGACGGGGAGATACGCAGTATTTT.

V is TRBV12-3 or TRBV12-4 and J is TRBJ2-1; the D is unclear. Deletions cut 3 bases from V and 8 bases from J, with 11 bases between. The length of the CDR3 is 13 residues. The CDR3 protein is CASSFYVAYEQFF. DNA of the CDR3: TGTGCCAGCAGTTTTTATGTGGCATATGAGCAGTTCTTC.

The rearrangement joins TRBV6-6 to TRBJ1-5; 8 bases match TRBD1. Germline V gene data show CDR1 as MNHNY and CDR2 as SVGAGI (reference sequence). The J segment lost 4 bases and the V segment lost 2 bases, leaving 4 bases of the junction unmatched. This CDR3 is built from 15 residues. CDR3 amino acids: CASSYRQGANQPQHF. In DNA form, the CDR3 reads TGTGCCAGCAGTTACCGGCAGGGGGCAAATCAGCCCCAGCATTTT.

The V and J genes are TRBV29-1 and TRBJ2-1; 14 bases are a match to TRBD2. After removal of 6 bases from V and 13 bases from J, the junction contained 8 bases not matched to a gene. Germline V gene data show CDR1 as SQVTM and CDR2 as ANQGSEA. This CDR3 is 13 amino acids long. The CDR3 DNA reads as TGCAGCGTGGTGACTAGCGGGAGGGGTTCCCAGTTCTTC. It translates to CSVVTSGRGSQFF.

The rearrangement links TRBV3-1 (or the pseudogene TRBV3-2) to TRBJ1-1, with 7 bases matching TRBD1. V gave up 7 bases and J gave up 5 bases; unmatched junction bases: 4. This CDR3 is 12 amino acids long. Germline V gives CDR1 LGHDT, CDR2 YNNKEL (reference sequence). CDR3 region: CASNRQGTEAFF. The CDR3 DNA is TGTGCCAGCAACCGACAGGGAACTGAAGCTTTCTTT.

A few counts support this clone. CDR3 sequence (DNA): TGTGCCAGCAGCTTGCGGGAGACCCAGTACTTC. Its translation: CASSLRETQYF. The chain employs TRBV5-4 and TRBJ2-5; D is unresolved. Trimming left V 1 base short and J 5 bases short, with 3 bases between. CDR1 is SGHNT, CDR2 YYREEE, per germline (reference sequence). The CDR3 is 11 residues long.

The rearrangement links TRBV5-4 to TRBJ1-2; 7 nucleotides match TRBD1. Trimming took 0 bases from V and 4 from J; bases not matched to a gene: 6. The CDR3 has 15 amino acids. Germline CDR1 and CDR2: SGHNT and YYREEE (reference sequence). Written as DNA, the CDR3 is TGTGCCAGCAGCTTGGGAGGGGGCGAAATCTATGGCTACACCTTC. Protein sequence: CASSLGGGEIYGYTF. Complete variable domain (other parts from reference TRBV5-4 and TRBJ1-2): ETGVTQSPTHLIKTRGQQVTLRCSSQSGHNTVSWYQQALGQGPQFIFQYYREEENGRGNFPPRFSGLQFPNYSSELNVNALELDDSALYLCASSLGGGEIYGYTFGSGTRLTVV.

The rearrangement joins TRBV29-1 to TRBJ1-2; D is uncertain. With 2 bases removed from V and 6 bases from J, the gap between germline ends came to 16 bases. The CDR3 has 14 residues. Germline V gene lookup returns CDR1 SQVTM and CDR2 ANQGSEA. CDR3 bases: TGCAGCGTTGAACTACGACATTGGCAAAATGGCTACACCTTC. This translates into CSVELRHWQNGYTF. Full variable domain (outside the CDR3, taken from reference TRBV29-1 and TRBJ1-2): SAVISQKPSRDICQRGTSLTIQCQVDSQVTMMFWYRQQPGQSLTLIATANQGSEATYESGFVIDKFPISRPNLTFSTLTVSNMSPEDSSIYLCSVELRHWQNGYTFGSGTRLTVV.

The V and J genes are TRBV19 and TRBJ2-3, with D uncertain. CDR3 size: 11 residues. CDR1 is LNHDA and CDR2 is SQIVND in the germline V gene (reference sequence). Trimming pared 8 bases from V and 2 bases from J, leaving 5 bases between. DNA of the CDR3: TGTGCCAGTTCTTTCACAGATACGCAGTATTTT. Amino acids: CASSFTDTQYF.

DNA of the CDR3: TGTGCCAGCAGTGTACAGGCGTATGGCTACACCTTC. Translation gives CASSVQAYGYTF. V gene TRBV2 combines with J gene TRBJ1-2; maybe TRBD1 (5 bases). Germline V lookup: CDR1 SNHLY, CDR2 FYNNEI. The ends were cut back, 4 bases at V and 5 bases at J, with 8 bases in the middle. The CDR3 is made up of 12 amino acids.

The chain couples TRBV19 to TRBJ1-2; D not certain. The V and J ends lost 5 bases and 6 bases respectively, with 16 bases between them. CDR1 is LNHDA, CDR2 SQIVND, per germline (reference sequence). This CDR3 contains 14 residues. The DNA of the CDR3 is TGTGCCAGTAGTCTCTACATCCCGGAGGATGGCTACACCTTC. This sequence encodes CASSLYIPEDGYTF.

V is TRBV5-1 and J is TRBJ2-1; D perhaps matches TRBD1 (6 bases). Germline loops: CDR1 SGHRS, CDR2 YFSETQ. The CDR3 totals 16 residues. Between the trimmed V and J ends, which lost 1 base and 2 bases, there was a span of 13 bases. The CDR3 region is CASSLRTVLTYNEQFF. CDR3 bases: TGCGCCAGCAGCTTGAGGACAGTCTTAACCTACAATGAGCAGTTCTTC. The full variable domain, with the rest looked up from reference TRBV5-1 and TRBJ2-1, is KAGVTQTPRYLIKTRGQQVTLSCSPISGHRSVSWYQQTPGQGLQFLFEYFSETQRNKGNFPGRFSGRQFSNSRSEMNVSTLELGDSALYLCASSLRTVLTYNEQFFGPGTRLTVL.

V usage is TRBV30 and J usage is TRBJ2-1; a possible D gene is TRBD2 (6 bases). The CDR3 consists of 15 residues. Germline V gives CDR1 GTSNPN, CDR2 SVGIG (reference sequence). V was shortened by 0 bases and J by 7 bases, with 16 bases between the two germline ends. The CDR3 DNA reads TGTGCCTGGAGTGTACGACTAGGGGCGGGGAATGAGCAGTTCTTC. It encodes CAWSVRLGAGNEQFF.

The rearrangement uses TRBV13 and TRBJ2-1; D is perhaps TRBD2 (6 bases). The CDR3 contains 14 residues. Germline loops: CDR1 PRHDT, CDR2 FYEKMQ (reference sequence). V lost 2 bases, J lost 5 bases, and 10 bases lay in between. This chain's CDR3 is CASSLRGTDNEQFF. The CDR3 DNA reads TGTGCCAGCAGCTTACGCGGGACTGACAATGAGCAGTTCTTC.